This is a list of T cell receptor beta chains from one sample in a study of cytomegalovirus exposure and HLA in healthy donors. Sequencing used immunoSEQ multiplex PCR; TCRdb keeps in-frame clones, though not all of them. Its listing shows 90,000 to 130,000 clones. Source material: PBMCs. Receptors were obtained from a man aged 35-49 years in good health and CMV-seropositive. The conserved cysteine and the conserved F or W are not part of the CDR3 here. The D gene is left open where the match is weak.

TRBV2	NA	ASILWRDGQPQH
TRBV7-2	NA	ASSNEQGNGYT
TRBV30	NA	AWSVREEVNEKLF
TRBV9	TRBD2	ASSVGLAGVYNEQF
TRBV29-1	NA	SLKIGSDTQY
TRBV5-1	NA	ASRPTVNTEAF
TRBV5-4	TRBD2	ASNSRLAGVGANVLT
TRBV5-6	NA	ASSITGLATEAF
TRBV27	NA	ASSPTYRFYEQY
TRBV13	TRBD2	ASSLGSGTSGQETQY
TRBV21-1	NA	ASSKGAKLVALSYEQY
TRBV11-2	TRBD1	ASREPGQGTDTQY
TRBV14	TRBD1	ASSQGTGSSYEQY
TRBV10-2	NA	ASRGLSGNTIY
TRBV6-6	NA	ASRASVAANVLT
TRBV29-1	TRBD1	SVEGPKQGAYEQY
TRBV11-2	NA	ASSPGVSESDTQY
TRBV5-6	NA	ASSLEHNEQY
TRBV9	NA	ASSPESPTPYNEQF
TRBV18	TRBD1	ASSPRPGTGVNEQF
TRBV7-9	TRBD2	ASSRTSGSSGELF
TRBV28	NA	ATSRVLNEKLF
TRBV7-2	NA	ASSPRGGRGAGEQY
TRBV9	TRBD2	ASSPSGRAPYNEQF
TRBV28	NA	ASSLTLVLTDNYGYT
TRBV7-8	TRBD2	ASSLGRSGRPGTGELF
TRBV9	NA	ASSVTGEGVHEQF
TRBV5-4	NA	ASSLRQAVQETQY
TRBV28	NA	ASSLSLGNSYEQY
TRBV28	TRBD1	ASSKTPGTGGNEQY
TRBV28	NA	ASRDWGGQTNNEQF
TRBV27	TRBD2	ASSSLAEAHYEQY
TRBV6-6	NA	ASSTSGQRTEAF
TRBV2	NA	ASSEYGSLGGVFYEQY
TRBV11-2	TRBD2	ASIKGTSGSNNEQF
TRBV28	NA	ASSFPGLVYGYT
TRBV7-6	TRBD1	ASSFGGDRGKEQF